This T cell receptor (beta chain) appears in the sequencing data of a study of siplizumab effects on memory and regulatory T cells. V lost 1 base to trimming and J lost 4 bases, with 10 bases between them. Germline lookup yields CDR1 LNHDA and CDR2 SQIVND (reference sequence). This CDR3 contains 14 residues. This table comes from immunoSEQ multiplex PCR, and its TCRdb copy is limited to in-frame clones, with some not included. The sample has tens of thousands of clones, about nine tenths seen once. The gene calls are TRBV19 and TRBJ1-1; D is unclear. This sequence was found in a human donor in good health. Input material: Tregs sorted from blood. The CDR3 spells CASSIVGRGTEAFF. DNA of the CDR3: TGTGCCAGTAGTATAGTCGGACGGGGCACTGAAGCTTTCTTT.